This is a list of T cell receptor beta chains from one sample in a study of T-cell memory formation after mild COVID-19. A single record per CDR3 protein comes from TCRdb applying MiXCR to the 5' RACE reads. The table includes around 450,000 distinct CDR3 sequences, about 20% detected once. Material: PBMCs or a T cell subset sorted from them (not recorded which). The receptors here all came from an adult woman who had mild COVID-19 (a few samples of this study predate the infection). Cell type and time point are not known. Both conserved end residues are part of each CDR3. Fields, in order: D gene, V gene, J gene, clone size, CDR3 DNA, CDR3 protein. A D gene is named only where the DNA matches it firmly. Size tells how often a clone was seen (once, few, many) or the class of an expanded clone, and some rows leave it out.

d_call: NA; v_call: TRBV12-3/TRBV12-4; j_call: TRBJ1-1; clone_size: few; cdr3_nt: TGTGCCAGCCGTACGGCCCGACGCGGGGGGATGAACACTGAAGCTTTCTTT; cdr3_aa: CASRTARRGGMNTEAFF
d_call: NA; v_call: TRBV5-4; j_call: TRBJ2-5; clone_size: NA; cdr3_nt: TGTGCCAGCAGAGAGCAGTACTTC; cdr3_aa: CASREQYF
d_call: NA; v_call: TRBV6-2/TRBV6-3; j_call: TRBJ1-1; clone_size: NA; cdr3_nt: TGTGCCAGCAGTTACCCCAGGCTGGGGGCTGAAGCTTTCTTT; cdr3_aa: CASSYPRLGAEAFF
d_call: NA; v_call: TRBV7-9; j_call: TRBJ1-1; clone_size: few; cdr3_nt: TGTGCCAGCAGCTTAGGGGGGGCGTTAGGCACTGAAGCTTTCTTT; cdr3_aa: CASSLGGALGTEAFF
d_call: TRBD1; v_call: TRBV5-1; j_call: TRBJ1-2; clone_size: NA; cdr3_nt: TGCGCCAGCTGGGGACAGGGTCGCTATGGCTACACCTTC; cdr3_aa: CASWGQGRYGYTF
d_call: NA; v_call: TRBV12-3/TRBV12-4; j_call: TRBJ1-6; clone_size: few; cdr3_nt: TGTGCCAGCAGAACAGGACAGCTGACGTCCCTCCACTTT; cdr3_aa: CASRTGQLTSLHF
d_call: NA; v_call: TRBV7-6; j_call: TRBJ2-5; clone_size: NA; cdr3_nt: TGTGCCAGCAGCTTCTCCGGGACTTTTCAGACCCAGTACTTC; cdr3_aa: CASSFSGTFQTQYF
d_call: NA; v_call: TRBV5-6; j_call: TRBJ1-5; clone_size: NA; cdr3_nt: TGTGCCAGCAGCATCGGACTCACCGGTGGCAATCAGCCCCAGCATTTT; cdr3_aa: CASSIGLTGGNQPQHF
d_call: TRBD1; v_call: TRBV29-1; j_call: TRBJ1-1; clone_size: NA; cdr3_nt: TGCAGCGGTATGGACAGGGTCACTGAAGCTTTCTTT; cdr3_aa: CSGMDRVTEAFF
d_call: NA; v_call: TRBV7-2; j_call: TRBJ1-1; clone_size: NA; cdr3_nt: TGTGCCAGCAGCGCGACTCGAGGGGTCGCTTTCTTT; cdr3_aa: CASSATRGVAFF
d_call: TRBD2; v_call: TRBV5-5; j_call: TRBJ2-5; clone_size: NA; cdr3_nt: TGTGCCAGCAGCAATGGGGGGGAAGAGACCCAGTACTTC; cdr3_aa: CASSNGGEETQYF
d_call: NA; v_call: TRBV5-6; j_call: TRBJ2-5; clone_size: NA; cdr3_nt: TGTGCCAGCAGCTCGTTCGGACAGCCTACCGCGGAGACCCAGTACTTC; cdr3_aa: CASSSFGQPTAETQYF
d_call: NA; v_call: TRBV14; j_call: TRBJ2-1; clone_size: few; cdr3_nt: TGTGCCAGCAGCCCCCGGCCCGCCAATGAGCAGTTCTTC; cdr3_aa: CASSPRPANEQFF
d_call: TRBD1; v_call: TRBV3-1; j_call: TRBJ2-7; clone_size: few; cdr3_nt: TGTGCCAGCAGAGAATCCGGGACAGCCGTCCCCAAGGAGTACTTC; cdr3_aa: CASRESGTAVPKEYF
d_call: NA; v_call: TRBV5-1; j_call: TRBJ2-3; clone_size: few; cdr3_nt: TGCGCCAGCAGCCCCCCGGACGATACGCAGTATTTT; cdr3_aa: CASSPPDDTQYF
d_call: TRBD2; v_call: TRBV3-1; j_call: TRBJ2-1; clone_size: NA; cdr3_nt: TGTGCCAGCAGCTTCGGACTAGCGGGAGGTGTAGTTCCGGATGGCGAGCAGTTCTTC; cdr3_aa: CASSFGLAGGVVPDGEQFF
d_call: NA; v_call: TRBV7-9; j_call: TRBJ2-7; clone_size: NA; cdr3_nt: TGTGCCAGCAGCTTATTCCCCGGAACCTACGAGCAGTACTTC; cdr3_aa: CASSLFPGTYEQYF
d_call: TRBD1; v_call: TRBV6-6; j_call: TRBJ1-1; clone_size: few; cdr3_nt: TGTGCCAGCAGTCAAACAGGGGATCACACTGAAGCTTTCTTT; cdr3_aa: CASSQTGDHTEAFF
d_call: TRBD1; v_call: TRBV5-1; j_call: TRBJ2-2; clone_size: NA; cdr3_nt: TGCGCCAGCGGACAGGGTGACACCGGGGAGCTGTTTTTT; cdr3_aa: CASGQGDTGELFF
d_call: NA; v_call: TRBV5-1; j_call: TRBJ1-1; clone_size: NA; cdr3_nt: TGCGCCAGCAGCTTGGATCACGTGGACACTGAAGCTTTCTTT; cdr3_aa: CASSLDHVDTEAFF
d_call: TRBD1; v_call: TRBV6-2/TRBV6-3; j_call: TRBJ1-5; clone_size: few; cdr3_nt: TGTGCCAGCAGTGACCTACAGGGGGCTCAGCCCCAGCATTTT; cdr3_aa: CASSDLQGAQPQHF
d_call: NA; v_call: TRBV12-3/TRBV12-4; j_call: TRBJ2-2; clone_size: few; cdr3_nt: TGTGCCAGCAGTTCGATAGCGGAGACGAACACCGGGGAGCTGTTTTTT; cdr3_aa: CASSSIAETNTGELFF
d_call: NA; v_call: TRBV20-1; j_call: TRBJ1-4; clone_size: NA; cdr3_nt: TGCAGTGCTAGAGATGAGGGGAATGAAAAACTGTTTTTT; cdr3_aa: CSARDEGNEKLFF
d_call: TRBD2; v_call: TRBV5-1; j_call: TRBJ2-7; clone_size: NA; cdr3_nt: TGCGCCAGCAGCCCGGGAGGGAGAGCCTACGAGCAGTACTTC; cdr3_aa: CASSPGGRAYEQYF
d_call: NA; v_call: TRBV6-5; j_call: TRBJ2-5; clone_size: NA; cdr3_nt: TGTGCCAGCAGTCCCCGAGGTGCGACTACCCACCAAGTGTGGACCCAGTACTTC; cdr3_aa: CASSPRGATTHQVWTQYF
d_call: NA; v_call: TRBV6-5; j_call: TRBJ1-1; clone_size: NA; cdr3_nt: TGTGCCAGCAGTTCCTCCGGGACAAGAGCTTTCTTT; cdr3_aa: CASSSSGTRAFF
d_call: TRBD2; v_call: TRBV7-3; j_call: TRBJ2-3; clone_size: NA; cdr3_nt: TGTGCCAGCAGCCACCTAGCGGGGGTCAGCACAGATACGCAGTATTTT; cdr3_aa: CASSHLAGVSTDTQYF
d_call: TRBD2; v_call: TRBV6-5; j_call: TRBJ2-2; clone_size: few; cdr3_nt: TGTGCCAGTCATAGCGGGAGAAAGTCCGGGGAGCTGTTTTTT; cdr3_aa: CASHSGRKSGELFF
d_call: NA; v_call: TRBV7-3; j_call: TRBJ2-7; clone_size: NA; cdr3_nt: TGTGCCAGCAGCTTAAGTCCCCGACAGATTCTCTCCTACGAGCAGTACTTC; cdr3_aa: CASSLSPRQILSYEQYF
d_call: TRBD2; v_call: TRBV4-2; j_call: TRBJ2-1; clone_size: NA; cdr3_nt: TGTGCCAGCAGCCATCAAGCGGGGGGGTCCTACAGTGAGCAGTTCTTC; cdr3_aa: CASSHQAGGSYSEQFF
d_call: NA; v_call: TRBV5-8; j_call: TRBJ2-2; clone_size: NA; cdr3_nt: TGTGCCAGCAGCTTCCAGGGAGTCGACACCGGGGAGCTGTTTTTT; cdr3_aa: CASSFQGVDTGELFF
d_call: NA; v_call: TRBV5-1; j_call: TRBJ1-2; clone_size: many; cdr3_nt: TGCGCCAGCAGTCCTTCCCCTCTTGACTATGGCTACACCTTC; cdr3_aa: CASSPSPLDYGYTF
d_call: NA; v_call: TRBV12-3/TRBV12-4; j_call: TRBJ2-3; clone_size: NA; cdr3_nt: TGTGCCAGCAGCGGACATCCCGGGACCAAAGTAGATACGCAGTATTTT; cdr3_aa: CASSGHPGTKVDTQYF
d_call: NA; v_call: TRBV5-4; j_call: TRBJ1-1; clone_size: NA; cdr3_nt: TGTGCCAGCAGCTTGTGGGCAAACACTGAAGCTTTCTTT; cdr3_aa: CASSLWANTEAFF
d_call: NA; v_call: TRBV4-1; j_call: TRBJ1-2; clone_size: few; cdr3_nt: TGCGCCAGCAGCCAATGGAATCCTGGCTATGGCTACACCTTC; cdr3_aa: CASSQWNPGYGYTF
d_call: NA; v_call: TRBV24-1; j_call: TRBJ2-7; clone_size: NA; cdr3_nt: TGTGCCACCAGTGCAGACAGCCTCTCCTACGAGCAGTACTTC; cdr3_aa: CATSADSLSYEQYF
d_call: TRBD2; v_call: TRBV10-3; j_call: TRBJ2-3; clone_size: few; cdr3_nt: TGTGCCGCAAGGACTAGCGTTAGCACAGATACGCAGTATTTT; cdr3_aa: CAARTSVSTDTQYF
d_call: NA; v_call: TRBV7-9; j_call: TRBJ1-1; clone_size: NA; cdr3_nt: TGTGCCAGCAGCACCCTGACAGTGAACACTGAAGCTTTCTTT; cdr3_aa: CASSTLTVNTEAFF
d_call: NA; v_call: TRBV27; j_call: TRBJ2-7; clone_size: few; cdr3_nt: TGTGCCAGCAGGCAGGGTCCTACCTCCTACGAGCAGTACTTC; cdr3_aa: CASRQGPTSYEQYF
d_call: TRBD1; v_call: TRBV9; j_call: TRBJ2-5; clone_size: NA; cdr3_nt: TGTGCCAGCAGCGCCGGGACAGGGGGCTTAGAGACCCAGTACTTC; cdr3_aa: CASSAGTGGLETQYF
d_call: NA; v_call: TRBV6-5; j_call: TRBJ2-7; clone_size: NA; cdr3_nt: TGTGCCAGCAGTTACCAACCCACCGGGTACGAGCAGTACTTC; cdr3_aa: CASSYQPTGYEQYF
d_call: TRBD2; v_call: TRBV20-1; j_call: TRBJ2-1; clone_size: few; cdr3_nt: TGCAGTGCCACCGTCACTAGCGGGAGGGCAGAGCAGTTCTTC; cdr3_aa: CSATVTSGRAEQFF
d_call: TRBD2; v_call: TRBV7-9; j_call: TRBJ2-2; clone_size: NA; cdr3_nt: TGTGCCAGCAGCGGGGGACTAGCGGGAGTAGGCGGGGAGCTGTTTTTT; cdr3_aa: CASSGGLAGVGGELFF
d_call: TRBD2; v_call: TRBV18; j_call: TRBJ2-3; clone_size: many; cdr3_nt: TGTGCCAGCTCGCAAACTAGCGGGAGGGCCACAGATACGCAGTATTTT; cdr3_aa: CASSQTSGRATDTQYF
d_call: NA; v_call: TRBV12-3/TRBV12-4; j_call: TRBJ1-2; clone_size: NA; cdr3_nt: TGTGCCAGCAGTCCCCGGCAGGGGTGGGGCTACACCTTC; cdr3_aa: CASSPRQGWGYTF
d_call: NA; v_call: TRBV4-3; j_call: TRBJ2-7; clone_size: few; cdr3_nt: TGCGCCAGCAGCCAAGGTGAGGGTTCTGAGCAGTACTTC; cdr3_aa: CASSQGEGSEQYF
d_call: TRBD1; v_call: TRBV3-1; j_call: TRBJ1-6; clone_size: NA; cdr3_nt: TGTGCCAGCAGCCAAGAGCAGGGGGCACCCCTCCACTTT; cdr3_aa: CASSQEQGAPLHF
d_call: NA; v_call: TRBV9; j_call: TRBJ2-5; clone_size: many; cdr3_nt: TGTGCCAGCAGCGTACAGGGCCAGGGTAAAGAGACCCAGTACTTC; cdr3_aa: CASSVQGQGKETQYF
d_call: TRBD1; v_call: TRBV6-5; j_call: TRBJ2-5; clone_size: few; cdr3_nt: TGTGCCAGCAGTCCACCGGGACAGGGCGGGGAGACCCAGTACTTC; cdr3_aa: CASSPPGQGGETQYF
d_call: NA; v_call: TRBV24-1; j_call: TRBJ2-7; clone_size: once; cdr3_nt: TGTGCCGTTGGGACGGCCTACGAGCAGTACTTC; cdr3_aa: CAVGTAYEQYF
d_call: TRBD2; v_call: TRBV7-9; j_call: TRBJ2-2; clone_size: few; cdr3_nt: TGTGCCAGCAGCAAACTAGCGGAGAACACCGGGGAGCTGTTTTTT; cdr3_aa: CASSKLAENTGELFF
d_call: NA; v_call: TRBV7-9; j_call: TRBJ2-4; clone_size: NA; cdr3_nt: TGTGCCAGCAGCTTAGGTACAGGGATAAACATTCAGTACTTC; cdr3_aa: CASSLGTGINIQYF
d_call: TRBD2; v_call: TRBV11-2; j_call: TRBJ2-1; clone_size: few; cdr3_nt: TGTGCCAGCAGCCCCCTCCGGGGGGTCTACAATGAGCAGTTCTTC; cdr3_aa: CASSPLRGVYNEQFF
d_call: TRBD1; v_call: TRBV4-1; j_call: TRBJ1-6; clone_size: NA; cdr3_nt: TGCGCCAGCAGCCGCCAGGACAGGGGGGAATCACCCCTCCACTTT; cdr3_aa: CASSRQDRGESPLHF
d_call: NA; v_call: TRBV6-1; j_call: TRBJ2-3; clone_size: NA; cdr3_nt: TGTGCCCTCGCGGGGGCAACAGATACGCAGTATTTT; cdr3_aa: CALAGATDTQYF
d_call: NA; v_call: TRBV29-1; j_call: TRBJ2-7; clone_size: NA; cdr3_nt: TGCAGCGTAGGAAGCAGGGGGGGCGAGCAGTACTTC; cdr3_aa: CSVGSRGGEQYF